This passage covers 26 T cell receptor beta chains from one sample sequenced in a study of cytomegalovirus exposure and HLA in healthy donors. Both 60 Vbeta primers and 13 Jbeta primers went into the PCR. Sequencing used immunoSEQ multiplex PCR; TCRdb keeps in-frame clones, though not all of them. The sample consists of a few hundred thousand clones, approximately 70% of them appearing once. Specimen: PBMCs. The receptor source for this set is a woman aged 25-40 years in good health and CMV-seronegative.

This sequence joins TRBV6-1 and TRBJ1-1; unclear D gene. The V gene lost 4 bases and the J gene lost 8 bases, with 5 bases spanning the gap. Looked up from germline, CDR1 is MNHNS and CDR2 is SASEGT. The CDR3 loop spans 10 amino acids. The chain's CDR3 is CASSAVEAFF. As DNA, the CDR3 is TGTGCCAGCAGTGCTGTGGAAGCTTTCTTT.

The V and J genes are TRBV4-2 and TRBJ2-1; D is possibly TRBD2 (6 bases). From germline, CDR1 is LGHNA and CDR2 YNFKEQ. Trimming cost V 1 base and J 5 bases, with 9 bases left between them. The CDR3 totals 14 residues. CDR3 amino acids: CASSQAGVNNEQFF. The CDR3 bases are TGTGCCAGCAGCCAAGCGGGAGTTAACAATGAGCAGTTCTTC.

CDR3 sequence: CASSPPGRGLYEQYF. In DNA form, the CDR3 reads TGTGCCAGCTCACCACCGGGCAGGGGGCTCTACGAGCAGTACTTC. This rearrangement joins TRBV18 to TRBJ2-7; 8 nucleotides match TRBD1. Trimming at V came to 0 bases and at J to 3 bases, leaving 4 bases not matched to a gene. Looked up from germline, CDR1 is KGHSH and CDR2 is LQKENI. The CDR3 sequence is 15 residues long.

The gene calls are TRBV18 and TRBJ2-2; D uncertain. Germline V gene data show CDR1 as KGHSH and CDR2 as LQKENI. V lost 0 bases, J lost 1 base, and 6 bases lay in between. The CDR3 runs to 15 residues. The CDR3 loop is CASSPPFGNTGELFF. The DNA of the CDR3 is TGTGCCAGCTCACCACCTTTCGGGAACACCGGGGAGCTGTTTTTT.

This clone was seen only a few times. The V and J genes are TRBV5-1 and TRBJ2-5, with 7 nucleotides matching TRBD2. The V gene end was trimmed by 4 bases and the J gene end by 5 bases; junction bases not matched to a gene: 11. The germline V gene has CDR1 SGHRS and CDR2 YFSETQ. CDR3 length: 15 amino acids. The CDR3 region has the DNA TGCGCCAGCAGCGGTGGGACCCAGGGAGGGGAGACCCAGTACTTC. Encoded protein: CASSGGTQGGETQYF.

V and J are TRBV7-2 and TRBJ1-2; 7 nucleotides match TRBD1. The germline V gene encodes CDR1 SGHTA and CDR2 FQGNSA. V trimming: 3 bases; J trimming: 2 bases; junction bases outside the gene matches: 3. The CDR3 loop spans 14 amino acids. This chain's CDR3 is CASSFDRANYGYTF. The CDR3 DNA sequence: TGTGCCAGCAGCTTTGACAGGGCGAACTATGGCTACACCTTC.

The CDR3 protein is CASSRSGNTIYF. CDR3 coding DNA: TGTGCCAGCAGCCGAAGCGGAAACACCATATATTTT. The rearrangement uses TRBV2 and TRBJ1-3; D is unresolved. The CDR3 spans 12 residues. Trimming removed 6 bases from V and 4 bases from J, with 7 bases in between. Germline V CDR1 and CDR2: SNHLY, FYNNEI.

The gene calls are TRBV10-3 and TRBJ1-2; D unclear. Germline V gene sequence: CDR1 ENHRY, CDR2 SYGVKD. CDR3 length: 14 amino acids. Deletions cut 7 bases from V and 4 bases from J, with 16 bases between. CDR3 coding DNA: TGTGCCATCACCGTTAACGAGGGAGGCTATGGCTACACCTTC. Translation gives CAITVNEGGYGYTF.

This clone occurred once. One base separates it from a far larger clone, so it is likely a read error. The J gene is TRBJ2-7, the V gene TRBV5-6; 8 bases are a match to TRBD2. The CDR3 runs to 14 residues. Germline V gives CDR1 SGHDT, CDR2 YYEEEE. Here the CDR3 reads CASSLLRGAREQCF. CDR3 nucleotides: TGTGCCAGCAGCTTGCTGCGGGGGGCGCGGGAGCAGTGCTTC. Full variable domain (rest looked up from reference TRBV5-6 and TRBJ2-7): DAGVTQSPTHLIKTRGQQVTLRCSPKSGHDTVSWYQQALGQGPQFIFQYYEEEERQRGNFPDRFSGHQFPNYSSELNVNALLLGDSALYLCASSLLRGAREQCFGPGTRLTVT.

This chain connects TRBV9 to TRBJ2-7; 7 bases fit TRBD2. The CDR3 contains 13 residues. The V segment lost 2 bases and the J segment 5 bases; nucleotides outside the gene matches: 4. Germline-derived CDR1 and CDR2 are SGDLS and YYNGEE. The CDR3 spells CASSVGGKDEQYF. CDR3 DNA sequence: TGTGCCAGCAGCGTGGGAGGGAAGGACGAGCAGTACTTC. The complete variable domain, with remaining parts taken from reference TRBV9 and TRBJ2-7, reads DSGVTQTPKHLITATGQRVTLRCSPRSGDLSVYWYQQSLDQGLQFLIQYYNGEERAKGNILERFSAQQFPDLHSELNLSSLELGDSALYFCASSVGGKDEQYFGPGTRLTVT.

This sequence joins TRBV19 and TRBJ2-7, with 9 positions matching TRBD1. Unmatched junction bases numbered 2, after V lost 6 bases and J lost 2 bases. The CDR3 is made up of 13 amino acids. The germline V gene encodes CDR1 LNHDA and CDR2 SQIVND (reference sequence). The CDR3 nucleotides read TGTGCCAGTAGGAGGACAGGGGCCTACGAGCAGTACTTC. Residues: CASRRTGAYEQYF.

This chain links TRBV30 with TRBJ2-1; tentatively, D is TRBD2 (7 bases). Germline-derived CDR1 and CDR2 are GTSNPN and SVGIG (reference sequence). The CDR3 totals 16 residues. V lost 0 bases to trimming and J lost 0 bases, with 12 bases between them. The CDR3 region is CAWSVGGAISYNEQFF. In DNA form, the CDR3 reads TGTGCCTGGAGTGTAGGGGGGGCTATCTCCTACAATGAGCAGTTCTTC.

This sequence joins TRBV9 and TRBJ2-7, with TRBD1 as a possible D gene (6 bases). CDR3 length equals 15 residues. Germline-derived CDR1 and CDR2 are SGDLS and YYNGEE. Trimming shortened V by 0 bases and J by 0 bases, and 10 bases separated the two germline ends. CDR3 coding DNA: TGTGCCAGCAGCGTAGATGGGGGCAGCTCCTACGAGCAGTACTTC. It codes for CASSVDGGSSYEQYF.

The chain carries TRBV5-6 and TRBJ2-7; D ambiguous. Germline V lookup: CDR1 SGHDT, CDR2 YYEEEE. With 6 bases removed from V and 0 bases from J, the gap between germline ends came to 13 bases. This CDR3 is built from 14 residues. CDR3 in amino acids: CASTRLGSSYEQYF. The CDR3 DNA reads TGTGCCAGCACTAGACTCGGAAGCTCCTACGAGCAGTACTTC.

The chain carries TRBV2 and TRBJ2-1; 10 bases agree with TRBD2. The CDR3 has 14 residues. Germline V gene data show CDR1 as SNHLY and CDR2 as FYNNEI. V lost 3 bases, J lost 6 bases, and 2 bases stayed unmatched. In nucleotides, the CDR3 is TGTGCCAGCAGTGAGGGACTAGCGTCCAATGAGCAGTTCTTC. Translated: CASSEGLASNEQFF.

This chain links TRBV7-6 with TRBJ2-6, with a weak D call TRBD2 (6 bases). CDR3 length: 18 amino acids. Deletions cut 3 bases from V and 0 bases from J, with 15 bases between. Looked up from germline, CDR1 is SGHVS and CDR2 is FNYEAQ. CDR3 nucleotides: TGTGCCAGCAGCTTGCCGGGACTCCCTTACTCTGGGGCCAACGTCCTGACTTTC. Translation: CASSLPGLPYSGANVLTF.

CDR3 in amino acids: CASSLLSNANVLTF. For the CDR3, the DNA is TGTGCCAGCAGTTTACTATCTAATGCCAACGTCCTGACTTTC. V and J are TRBV27 and TRBJ2-6, with D unclear. V lost 2 bases and J 7 bases, leaving 9 bases between the germline ends. Germline CDR1 and CDR2: MNHEY and SMNVEV (reference sequence). The CDR3 totals 14 residues. Supplemented by reference TRBV27 and TRBJ2-6, the full variable domain reads EAQVTQNPRYLITVTGKKLTVTCSQNMNHEYMSWYRQDPGLGLRQIYYSMNVEVTDKGDVPEGYKVSRKEKRNFPLILESPSPNQTSLYFCASSLLSNANVLTFGAGSRLTVL.

This clone was recorded a few times. The V call is TRBV7-9, the J call TRBJ1-2; 9 bases align to TRBD1. Germline CDR1 is SEHNR and CDR2 is FQNEAQ (reference sequence). Trimming cost V 10 bases and J 3 bases; bases outside gene matches: 6. The CDR3 sequence is 13 residues long. The DNA for the CDR3 is TGTGCCACTCAGACAGGGGGAGACTATGGCTACACCTTC. Translated, it gives CATQTGGDYGYTF.

Here the CDR3 reads CASSPSPGTGNYGYTF. CDR3 sequence (DNA): TGTGCCAGCAGCCCAAGTCCCGGGACAGGGAACTATGGCTACACCTTC. The V and J genes are TRBV7-9 and TRBJ1-2; 9 nucleotides align to TRBD1. The length of the CDR3 is 16 residues. The J segment lost 2 bases and the V segment lost 5 bases, leaving 9 bases of the junction unmatched. Germline CDR1 is SEHNR and CDR2 is FQNEAQ (reference sequence).

The rearrangement links TRBV19 to TRBJ2-5, with D perhaps matching TRBD2 (5 bases). Germline values: CDR1 LNHDA, CDR2 SQIVND (reference sequence). The CDR3 contains 14 residues. V shed 3 bases and J shed 3 bases, with 11 bases lying between them. The CDR3 DNA is TGTGCCAGTAGTATTTGGGGAGACGAAGAGACCCAGTACTTC. This sequence encodes CASSIWGDEETQYF.

The gene calls are TRBV4-1 and TRBJ2-1; 7 nucleotides agree with TRBD2. CDR3 length: 17 residues. V was pared by 1 base and J by 4 bases, with 10 bases of the junction left unmatched. The germline V gene has CDR1 MGHRA and CDR2 YSYEKL. CDR3 nucleotide sequence: TGCGCCAGCAGCCAAGGGGAGGGAGCGGGTGGGTACAATGAGCAGTTCTTC. Amino acids: CASSQGEGAGGYNEQFF.

With regard to this clone: Relative to the germline gene, one junction end is altered; a read error may explain this. The V call is TRBV25-1, the J call TRBJ1-4; maybe TRBD1 (6 bases). Per germline, CDR1 MGHDK and CDR2 SYGVNS. The CDR3 has 15 residues. The CDR3 DNA reads TGTGCCAGCAGTAAATACCAGGGGCCGGGTGAAAAACTGTTTTTT. Residues: CASSKYQGPGEKLFF.

The chain couples TRBV29-1 to TRBJ1-1, with a possible D match to TRBD1 (5 bases). Germline V gives CDR1 SQVTM, CDR2 ANQGSEA. This CDR3 is built from 13 residues. V dropped 2 bases and J dropped 1 base, with 8 bases sitting between them. Here the CDR3 reads CSVEMGGNTEAFF. The CDR3 DNA sequence: TGCAGCGTTGAAATGGGGGGGAACACTGAAGCTTTCTTT.

This clone has a single count. This chain joins TRBV7-8 and TRBJ1-5, with 9 bases lining up with TRBD1. Germline V lookup: CDR1 SGHVS, CDR2 FQNEAQ. This CDR3 is built from 15 residues. After removal of 5 bases from V and 4 bases from J, the junction contained 6 bases not matched to a gene. The CDR3 sequence is CASSGLTGGNQPQHF. The CDR3 DNA follows: TGTGCCAGCAGCGGACTGACAGGGGGAAATCAGCCCCAGCATTTT.

The V gene is TRBV5-4, the J gene TRBJ1-2; perhaps TRBD1 as D (6 bases). This CDR3 comprises 13 residues. Trimming pared 4 bases from V and 3 bases from J, leaving 10 bases between. CDR1 is SGHNT, CDR2 YYREEE, per germline (reference sequence). The CDR3 is CASSAQGHYGYTF. The CDR3 DNA reads TGTGCCAGCAGCGCACAGGGCCACTATGGCTACACCTTC.

The chain combines TRBV9 with TRBJ2-5, with D possibly being TRBD2 (5 bases). Germline loops: CDR1 SGDLS, CDR2 YYNGEE. The CDR3 runs 13 residues. Trimming took off 1 base at V and 3 bases at J, with 7 bases between the two ends. CDR3 DNA sequence: TGTGCCAGCAGCGTATCGGGGAAAGAGACCCAGTACTTC. Translating gives CASSVSGKETQYF.